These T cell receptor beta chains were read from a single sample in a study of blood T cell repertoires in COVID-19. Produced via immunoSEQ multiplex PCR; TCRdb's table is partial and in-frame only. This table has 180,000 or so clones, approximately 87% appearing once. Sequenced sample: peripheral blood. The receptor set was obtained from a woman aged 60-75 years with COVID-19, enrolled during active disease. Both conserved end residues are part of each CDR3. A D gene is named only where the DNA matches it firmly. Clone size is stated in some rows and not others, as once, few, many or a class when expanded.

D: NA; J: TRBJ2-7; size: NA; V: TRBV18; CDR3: CASSPETAYYEQYF; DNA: TGTGCCAGCTCACCAGAGACAGCCTACTACGAGCAGTACTTC
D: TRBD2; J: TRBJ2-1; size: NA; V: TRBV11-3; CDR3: CASSLMRLAGIEQFF; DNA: TGTGCCAGCAGCTTAATGCGACTAGCGGGAATCGAGCAGTTCTTC
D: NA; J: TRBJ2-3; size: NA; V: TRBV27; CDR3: CASSPLVEDTQYF; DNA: TGTGCCAGCAGCCCCTTAGTTGAAGATACGCAGTATTTT
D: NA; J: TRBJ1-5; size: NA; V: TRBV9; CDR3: CASSVEGALGRPQHF; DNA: TGTGCCAGCAGCGTAGAAGGGGCCCTAGGACGGCCCCAGCATTTT
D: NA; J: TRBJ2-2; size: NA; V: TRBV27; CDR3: CASSSLQGSGELFF; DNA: TGTGCCAGCAGTTCTCTACAGGGAAGCGGGGAGCTGTTTTTT
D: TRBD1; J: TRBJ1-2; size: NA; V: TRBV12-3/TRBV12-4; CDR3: CAVTPGQDGGYTF; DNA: TGTGCCGTCACGCCGGGACAGGATGGGGGCTACACCTTC
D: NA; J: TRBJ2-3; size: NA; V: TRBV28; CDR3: CASSLPTGTDTQYF; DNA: TGTGCCAGCAGTCTCCCGACAGGCACAGATACGCAGTATTTT
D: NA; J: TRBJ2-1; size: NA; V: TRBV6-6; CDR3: CASSYSPGYEQFF; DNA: TGTGCCAGCAGTTACTCGCCAGGGTATGAGCAGTTCTTC
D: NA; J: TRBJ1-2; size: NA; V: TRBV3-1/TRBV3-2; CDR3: CASSQVNYGYTF; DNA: TGTGCCAGCAGTCAGGTCAACTATGGCTACACCTTC
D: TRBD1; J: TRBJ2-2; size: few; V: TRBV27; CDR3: CASTSLRDRQGTGELFF; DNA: TGTGCCAGCACGTCCCTCCGGGACAGGCAGGGTACCGGGGAGCTGTTTTTT
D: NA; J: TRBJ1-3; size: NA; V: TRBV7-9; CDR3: CASSQGGNTIYF; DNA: TGTGCCAGCAGCCAGGGGGGAAACACCATATATTTT
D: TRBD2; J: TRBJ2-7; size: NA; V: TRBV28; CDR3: CASSFIGLAGGYEQYF; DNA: TGTGCCAGCAGTTTTATAGGACTAGCGGGAGGCTACGAGCAGTACTTC
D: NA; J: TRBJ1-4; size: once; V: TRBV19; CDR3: CASSIAPSGEKLFF; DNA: TGTGCCAGTAGTATTGCCCCCTCGGGGGAAAAACTGTTTTTT
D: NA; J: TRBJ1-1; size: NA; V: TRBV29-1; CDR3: CSVEVGGRNTEAFF; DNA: TGCAGCGTTGAAGTGGGAGGGAGAAACACTGAAGCTTTCTTT
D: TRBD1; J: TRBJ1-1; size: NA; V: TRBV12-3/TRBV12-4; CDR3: CASSLTGVTEAFF; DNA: TGTGCCAGCAGTTTAACAGGGGTCACTGAAGCTTTCTTT
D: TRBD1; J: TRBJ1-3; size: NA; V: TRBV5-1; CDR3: CASSLLSQGATGNTIYF; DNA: TGCGCCAGCAGCTTGTTATCACAGGGGGCAACGGGAAACACCATATATTTT
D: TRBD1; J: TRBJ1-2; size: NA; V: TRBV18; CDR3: CASSPPGQTNYGYTF; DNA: TGTGCCAGCTCTCCTCCGGGACAGACAAACTATGGCTACACCTTC
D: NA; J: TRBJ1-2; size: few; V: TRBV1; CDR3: CTSSQDSDIPGYTF; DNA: TGCACCAGCAGCCAGGATTCGGACATACCGGGCTACACCTTC
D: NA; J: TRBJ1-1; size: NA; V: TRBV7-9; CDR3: CASSLQGHLNTEAFF; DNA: TGTGCCAGCAGCCTACAGGGACATCTGAACACTGAAGCTTTCTTT
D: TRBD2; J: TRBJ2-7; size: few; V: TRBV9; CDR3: CASSGGTSGSYEQYF; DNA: TGTGCCAGCAGCGGAGGGACTAGCGGTTCCTACGAGCAGTACTTC
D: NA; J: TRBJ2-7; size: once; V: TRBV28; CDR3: CASSLGGSSYEQYF; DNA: TGTGCCAGCAGTTTAGGGGGGAGCTCCTACGAGCAGTACTTC
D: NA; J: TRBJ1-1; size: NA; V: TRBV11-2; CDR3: CASSLRPTLSNTEAFF; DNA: TGTGCCAGCAGCTTACGCCCGACTCTCTCGAACACTGAAGCTTTCTTT
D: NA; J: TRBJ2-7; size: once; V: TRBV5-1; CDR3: CASSPPPHRVRSYEQYF; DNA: TGCGCCAGCAGCCCCCCACCCCACAGGGTAAGGTCCTACGAGCAGTACTTC
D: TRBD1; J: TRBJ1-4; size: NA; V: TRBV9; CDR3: CASSDGTVREKLFF; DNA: TGTGCCAGCAGCGACGGGACAGTTAGGGAAAAACTGTTTTTT
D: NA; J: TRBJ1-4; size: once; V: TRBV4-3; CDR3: CASSQATGISNEKLFF; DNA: TGCGCCAGCAGCCAGGCTACAGGGATCTCTAATGAAAAACTGTTTTTT
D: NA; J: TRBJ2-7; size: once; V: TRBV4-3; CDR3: CASSQGLRDLAYEQYF; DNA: TGCGCCAGCAGTCAAGGCCTCCGGGACTTGGCCTACGAGCAGTACTTC
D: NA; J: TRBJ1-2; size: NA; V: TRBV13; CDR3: CASSWDSGYTF; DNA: TGTGCCAGCAGCTGGGACTCTGGCTACACCTTC
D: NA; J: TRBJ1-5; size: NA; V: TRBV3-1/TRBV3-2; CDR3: CASSQDLVRDQPQHF; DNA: TGTGCCAGCAGCCAAGATCTGGTGCGGGATCAGCCCCAGCATTTT
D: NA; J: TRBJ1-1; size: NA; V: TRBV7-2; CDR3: CASSRTGPRTEAFF; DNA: TGTGCCAGCAGCCGTACAGGGCCGAGGACTGAAGCTTTCTTT
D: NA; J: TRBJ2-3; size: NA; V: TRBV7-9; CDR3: CASSRYTDTQYF; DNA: TGTGCCAGCAGCCGGTATACAGATACGCAGTATTTT
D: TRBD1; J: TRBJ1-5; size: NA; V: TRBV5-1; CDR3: CASSEGQGRSSPQHF; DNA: TGCGCCAGCAGCGAAGGACAGGGGAGGTCCTCGCCCCAGCATTTT
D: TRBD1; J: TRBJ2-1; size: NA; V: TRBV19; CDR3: CASMGQGAGASGYEQFF; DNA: TGTGCCAGTATGGGACAGGGGGCCGGAGCTAGCGGGTATGAGCAGTTCTTC
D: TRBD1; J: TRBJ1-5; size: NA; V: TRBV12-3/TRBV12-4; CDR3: CASSRTGGQHF; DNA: TGTGCCAGCAGTCGAACAGGGGGCCAGCATTTT
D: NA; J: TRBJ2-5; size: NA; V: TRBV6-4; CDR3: CASSVGLGETQYF; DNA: TGTGCCAGCAGTGTCGGACTCGGAGAGACCCAGTACTTC
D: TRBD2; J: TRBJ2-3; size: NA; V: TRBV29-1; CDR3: CSVGGSKTDTQYF; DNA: TGCAGCGTTGGCGGGAGTAAAACAGATACGCAGTATTTT
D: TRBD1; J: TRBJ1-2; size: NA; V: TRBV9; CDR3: CASSPDRAYGYTF; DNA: TGTGCCAGCAGCCCGGACAGGGCATATGGCTACACCTTC
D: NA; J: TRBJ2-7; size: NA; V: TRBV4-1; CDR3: CASSQPSTGRREQYF; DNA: TGCGCCAGCAGCCAACCCTCTACAGGACGGCGGGAGCAGTACTTC
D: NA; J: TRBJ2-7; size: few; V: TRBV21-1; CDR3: CASSHSGTQSYEQYF; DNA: TGTGCCAGCAGCCACTCCGGGACACAGAGCTACGAGCAGTACTTC
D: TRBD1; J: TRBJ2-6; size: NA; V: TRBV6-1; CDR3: CASSADRAGAGANVLTF; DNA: TGTGCCAGCAGTGCGGACAGGGCGGGCGCTGGGGCCAACGTCCTGACTTTC
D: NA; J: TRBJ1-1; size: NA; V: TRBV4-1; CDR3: CASSLAPPGGNTEAFF; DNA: TGCGCCAGCAGCCTTGCCCCACCCGGAGGGAACACTGAAGCTTTCTTT
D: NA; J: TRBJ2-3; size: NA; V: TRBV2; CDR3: CASWGRERTDTQYF; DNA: TGTGCCAGCTGGGGGCGGGAGCGGACAGATACGCAGTATTTT
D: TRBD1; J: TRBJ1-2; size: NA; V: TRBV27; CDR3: CASSFQGRQGAYTF; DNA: TGTGCCAGCAGTTTCCAGGGGCGACAGGGTGCCTACACCTTC
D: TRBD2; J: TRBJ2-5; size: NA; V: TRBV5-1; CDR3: CASLSRLAEGETQYF; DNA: TGCGCCAGCCTCTCTAGACTAGCGGAGGGAGAGACCCAGTACTTC
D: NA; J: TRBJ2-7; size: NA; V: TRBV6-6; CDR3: CASSYSKSGSYYEQYF; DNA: TGTGCCAGCAGTTACTCGAAATCGGGTTCATACTACGAGCAGTACTTC
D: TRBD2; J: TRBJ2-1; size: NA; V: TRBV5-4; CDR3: CASSPPSAGEAYNEQFF; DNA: TGTGCCAGCAGCCCGCCGTCCGCGGGGGAAGCCTACAATGAGCAGTTCTTC
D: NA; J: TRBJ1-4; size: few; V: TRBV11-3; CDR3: CASSLFRNEKLFF; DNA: TGTGCCAGCAGCTTATTTCGTAATGAAAAACTGTTTTTT
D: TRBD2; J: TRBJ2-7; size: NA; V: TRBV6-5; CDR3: CASSSKRTSGVNEQYF; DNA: TGTGCCAGCAGTTCCAAACGGACTAGCGGGGTTAACGAGCAGTACTTC
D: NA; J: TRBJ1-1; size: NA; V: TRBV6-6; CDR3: CASSYAGVGTEAFF; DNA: TGTGCCAGCAGTTACGCGGGGGTCGGCACTGAAGCTTTCTTT
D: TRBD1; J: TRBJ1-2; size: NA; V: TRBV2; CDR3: CASSQKQGATGYTF; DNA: TGTGCCAGCAGTCAAAAACAGGGGGCGACTGGCTACACCTTC
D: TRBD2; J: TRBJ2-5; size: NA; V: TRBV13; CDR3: CASSNLTSKTQYF; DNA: TGTGCCAGCAGTAATTTGACTAGCAAGACCCAGTACTTC
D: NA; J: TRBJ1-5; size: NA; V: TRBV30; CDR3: CAWSVRSHQPQHF; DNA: TGTGCCTGGAGTGTTCGGAGCCATCAGCCCCAGCATTTT
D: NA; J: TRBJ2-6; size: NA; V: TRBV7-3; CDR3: CASSPGPSFGANVLTF; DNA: TGTGCCAGCAGCCCAGGTCCCTCCTTCGGGGCCAACGTCCTGACTTTC
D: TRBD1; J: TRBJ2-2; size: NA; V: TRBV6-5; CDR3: CASSPTGTGFGELFF; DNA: TGTGCCAGCAGCCCAACCGGGACAGGGTTTGGGGAGCTGTTTTTT
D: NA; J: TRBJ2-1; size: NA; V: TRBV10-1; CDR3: CASSPRRAPSNEQFF; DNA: TGCGCCAGCAGTCCGCGGAGGGCCCCGTCCAATGAGCAGTTCTTC